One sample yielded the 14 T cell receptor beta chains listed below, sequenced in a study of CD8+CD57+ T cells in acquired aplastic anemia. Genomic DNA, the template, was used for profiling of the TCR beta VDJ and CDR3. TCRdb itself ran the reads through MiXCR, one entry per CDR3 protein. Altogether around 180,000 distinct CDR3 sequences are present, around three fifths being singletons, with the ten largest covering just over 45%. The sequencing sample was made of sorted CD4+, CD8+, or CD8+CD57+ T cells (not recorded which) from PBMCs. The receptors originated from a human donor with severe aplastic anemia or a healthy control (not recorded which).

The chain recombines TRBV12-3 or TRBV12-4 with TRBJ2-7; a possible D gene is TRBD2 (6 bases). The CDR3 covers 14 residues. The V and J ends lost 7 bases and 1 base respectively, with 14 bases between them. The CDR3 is CASNLSGGSYEQYF. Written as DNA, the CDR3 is TGTGCCAGCAACCTTAGCGGCGGATCCTACGAGCAGTACTTC.

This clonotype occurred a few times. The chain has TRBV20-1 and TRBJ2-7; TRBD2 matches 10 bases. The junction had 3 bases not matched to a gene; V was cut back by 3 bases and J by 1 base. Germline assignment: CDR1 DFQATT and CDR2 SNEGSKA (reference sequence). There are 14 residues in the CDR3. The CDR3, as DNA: TGCAGTGCTAGTAGCGGGGGGACATCCTACGAGCAGTACTTC. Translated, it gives CSASSGGTSYEQYF.

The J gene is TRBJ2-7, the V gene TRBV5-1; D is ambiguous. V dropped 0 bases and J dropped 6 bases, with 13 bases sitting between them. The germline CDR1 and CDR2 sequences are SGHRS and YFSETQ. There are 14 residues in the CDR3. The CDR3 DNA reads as TGCGCCAGCAGCTTGGACCCTGGGCTGGGCGAGCAGTACTTC. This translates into CASSLDPGLGEQYF.

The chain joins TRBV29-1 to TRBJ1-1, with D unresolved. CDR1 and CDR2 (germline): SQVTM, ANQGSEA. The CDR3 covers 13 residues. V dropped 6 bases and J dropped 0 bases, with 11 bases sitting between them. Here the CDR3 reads CSVPIEMNTEAFF. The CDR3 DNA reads TGCAGCGTGCCCATCGAGATGAACACTGAAGCTTTCTTT.

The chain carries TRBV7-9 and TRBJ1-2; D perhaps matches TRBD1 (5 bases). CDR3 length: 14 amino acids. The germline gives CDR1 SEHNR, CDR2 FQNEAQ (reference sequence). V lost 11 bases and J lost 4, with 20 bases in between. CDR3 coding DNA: TGTGCCCACGGGGGGGAGGAAGGGATCTATGGCTACACCTTC. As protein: CAHGGEEGIYGYTF.

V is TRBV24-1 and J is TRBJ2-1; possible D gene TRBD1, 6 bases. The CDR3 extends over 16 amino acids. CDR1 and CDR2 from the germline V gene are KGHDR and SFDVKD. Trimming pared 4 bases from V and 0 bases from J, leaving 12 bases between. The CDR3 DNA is TGTGCCACCAGTGACCCTACAGGGAACTCCTACAATGAGCAGTTCTTC. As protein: CATSDPTGNSYNEQFF.

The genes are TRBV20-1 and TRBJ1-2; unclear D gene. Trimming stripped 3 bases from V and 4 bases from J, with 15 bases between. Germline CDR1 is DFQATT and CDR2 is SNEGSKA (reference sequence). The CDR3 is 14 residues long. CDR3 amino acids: CSARAPGDLYGYTF. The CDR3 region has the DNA TGCAGTGCTAGGGCTCCGGGAGACCTCTATGGCTACACCTTC.

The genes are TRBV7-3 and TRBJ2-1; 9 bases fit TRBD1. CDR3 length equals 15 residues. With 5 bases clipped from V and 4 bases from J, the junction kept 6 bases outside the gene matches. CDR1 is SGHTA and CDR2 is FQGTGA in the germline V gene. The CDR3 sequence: CASSLQGARYNEQFF. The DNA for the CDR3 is TGTGCCAGCAGCCTACAGGGGGCGCGGTACAATGAGCAGTTCTTC.

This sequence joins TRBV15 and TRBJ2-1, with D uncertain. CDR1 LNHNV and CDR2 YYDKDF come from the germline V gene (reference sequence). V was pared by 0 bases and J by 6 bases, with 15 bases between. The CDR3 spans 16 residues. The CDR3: CATSRDRLARPNEQFF. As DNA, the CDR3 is TGTGCCACCAGCAGAGATCGGTTAGCCCGCCCCAATGAGCAGTTCTTC.

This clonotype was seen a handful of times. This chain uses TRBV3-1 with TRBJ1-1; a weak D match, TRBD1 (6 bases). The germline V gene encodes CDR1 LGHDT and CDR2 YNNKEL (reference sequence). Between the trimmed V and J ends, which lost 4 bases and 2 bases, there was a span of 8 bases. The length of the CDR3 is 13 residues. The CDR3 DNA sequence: TGTGCCAGCAGCCCAGGGACAAACACTGAAGCTTTCTTT. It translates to CASSPGTNTEAFF.

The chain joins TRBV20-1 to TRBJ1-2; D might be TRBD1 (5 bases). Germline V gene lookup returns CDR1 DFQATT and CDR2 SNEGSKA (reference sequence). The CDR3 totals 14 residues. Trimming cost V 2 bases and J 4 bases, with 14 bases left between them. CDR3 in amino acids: CSARKAGTGYGYTF. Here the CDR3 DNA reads TGCAGTGCTAGAAAGGCAGGGACGGGCTATGGCTACACCTTC.

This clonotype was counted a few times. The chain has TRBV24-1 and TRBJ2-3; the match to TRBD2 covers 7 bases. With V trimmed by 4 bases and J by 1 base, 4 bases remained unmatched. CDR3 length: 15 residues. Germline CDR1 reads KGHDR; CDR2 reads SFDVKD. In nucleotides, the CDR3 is TGTGCCACCAGTGAGGCTAGCGGAGGCACAGATACGCAGTATTTT. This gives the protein CATSEASGGTDTQYF.

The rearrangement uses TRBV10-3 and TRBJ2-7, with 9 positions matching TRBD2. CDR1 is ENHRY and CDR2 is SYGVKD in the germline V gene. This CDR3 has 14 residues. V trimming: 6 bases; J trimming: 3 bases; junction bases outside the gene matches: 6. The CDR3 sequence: CAIRGTSGLYEQYF. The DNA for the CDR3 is TGTGCCATCAGAGGCACTAGCGGGCTCTACGAGCAGTACTTC.

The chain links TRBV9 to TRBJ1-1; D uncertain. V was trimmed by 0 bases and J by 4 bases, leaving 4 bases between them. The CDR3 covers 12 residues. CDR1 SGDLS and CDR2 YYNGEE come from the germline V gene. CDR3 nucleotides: TGTGCCAGCAGCGTAGACGGCACTGAAGCTTTCTTT. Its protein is CASSVDGTEAFF.